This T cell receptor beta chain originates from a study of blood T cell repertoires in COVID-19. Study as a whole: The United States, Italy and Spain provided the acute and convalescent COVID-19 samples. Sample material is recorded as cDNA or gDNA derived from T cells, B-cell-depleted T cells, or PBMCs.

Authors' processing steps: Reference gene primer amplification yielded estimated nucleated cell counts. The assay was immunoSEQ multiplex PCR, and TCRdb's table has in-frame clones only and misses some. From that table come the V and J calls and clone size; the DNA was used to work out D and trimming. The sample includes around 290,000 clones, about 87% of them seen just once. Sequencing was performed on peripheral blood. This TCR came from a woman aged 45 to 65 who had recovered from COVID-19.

CDR3 DNA sequence: TGTGCCAGCAGCTTGGCGCCCAGGAATAATGAAAAACTGTTTTTT. Its translation: CASSLAPRNNEKLFF. The chain combines TRBV5-6 with TRBJ1-4; no definite D call. CDR3 length equals 15 residues. Germline-derived CDR1 and CDR2 are SGHDT and YYEEEE. The ends were cut back, 0 bases at V and 4 bases at J, with 10 bases in the middle.